A single sample gave rise to the 10 T cell receptor beta chains below, sequenced in a study of CD8 T cells in Susac syndrome. Random hexamers were used to reverse transcribe about 0.5 to 1 ug of RNA. MiXCR was run by TCRdb on the immunoSEQ multiplex PCR reads, yielding one entry per CDR3 protein. The sample has about 200,000 distinct CDR3 sequences, 95% seen once. Sequencing was done on a sample of CD4+ T cells from PBMCs. The receptors were sampled from a human donor in good health.

CDR3 bases: TGTGCCAGCAGCGCTAGTCCCTACGGCGAGCAGTACTTC. This encodes CASSASPYGEQYF. J is TRBJ2-7 and V is TRBV7-2; D remains ambiguous. Germline V CDR1 and CDR2: SGHTA, FQGNSA. The CDR3 contains 13 residues. V lost 5 bases and J 6 bases, leaving 14 bases between the germline ends.

The chain employs TRBV20-1 and TRBJ2-7; the D gene could be TRBD1 or TRBD2 (5 bases each). V dropped 6 bases and J dropped 7 bases, with 13 bases sitting between them. The germline gives CDR1 DFQATT, CDR2 SNEGSKA (reference sequence). The CDR3 has 11 amino acids. The CDR3 DNA reads as TGCAGTGCCCCGGGACCCTCTGAGCAGTACTTC. Translated: CSAPGPSEQYF.

V is TRBV12-3 or TRBV12-4 and J is TRBJ1-1, with a possible D match to TRBD1 (5 bases). V was cut by 1 base and J by 5 bases, with 8 bases left in between. The CDR3 runs to 13 residues. In nucleotides, the CDR3 is TGTGCCAGCAGTTTAGTGGGGGGGACTGAAGCTTTCTTT. This translates into CASSLVGGTEAFF.

The V gene is TRBV10-2, the J gene TRBJ1-5; 11 bases line up with TRBD1. The length of the CDR3 is 16 residues. With V trimmed by 6 bases and J by 2 bases, 6 bases remained unmatched. CDR1 WSHSY and CDR2 SAAADI come from the germline V gene. This CDR3 reads CASRRTGGRGNQPQHF. The CDR3 DNA reads as TGCGCCAGCAGGCGGACAGGGGGCAGGGGCAATCAGCCCCAGCATTTT.

The rearrangement joins TRBV5-4 to TRBJ2-5; tentative D call: TRBD2 (5 bases). This CDR3 is 14 amino acids long. The V gene lost 4 bases and the J gene lost 2 bases, with 12 bases spanning the gap. Germline V gene lookup returns CDR1 SGHNT and CDR2 YYREEE (reference sequence). CDR3 DNA: TGTGCCAGCAGCCTCCGAGGGCGGCAAGAGACCCAGTACTTC. Amino acid sequence: CASSLRGRQETQYF.

This sequence joins TRBV30 and TRBJ2-3; TRBD2 is a possible D gene (6 bases). The CDR3 spans 14 residues. The V end was cut by 5 bases, the J end by 4 bases, with 16 bases between. Germline-derived CDR1 and CDR2 are GTSNPN and SVGIG (reference sequence). CDR3 DNA sequence: TGTGCCTGGGGAGGAGGGTCGGTTGCAGATACGCAGTATTTT. Translating gives CAWGGGSVADTQYF. Full variable domain (outside the CDR3, taken from reference TRBV30 and TRBJ2-3): SQTIHQWPATLVQPVGSPLSLECTVEGTSNPNLYWYRQAAGRGLQLLFYSVGIGQISSEVPQNLSASRPQDRQFILSSKKLLLSDSGFYLCAWGGGSVADTQYFGPGTRLTVL.

CDR3 amino acids: CASSFRDRQTGELFF. In DNA form, the CDR3 reads TGTGCCAGCAGCTTCCGAGACAGGCAAACCGGGGAGCTGTTTTTT. The V gene is TRBV5-6, the J gene TRBJ2-2, with D perhaps matching TRBD1 (6 bases). Trimming took off 2 bases at V and 5 bases at J, with 13 bases between the two ends. Germline V CDR1 and CDR2: SGHDT, YYEEEE. CDR3 length equals 15 residues. The whole variable domain, filled in from reference TRBV5-6 and TRBJ2-2, reads DAGVTQSPTHLIKTRGQQVTLRCSPKSGHDTVSWYQQALGQGPQFIFQYYEEEERQRGNFPDRFSGHQFPNYSSELNVNALLLGDSALYLCASSFRDRQTGELFFGEGSRLTVL.

In DNA form, the CDR3 reads TGCAGTGCTAGACCGGTAGCGGGGGGGTACGCCTACAATGAGCAGTTCTTC. Its protein is CSARPVAGGYAYNEQFF. The V gene is TRBV20-1, the J gene TRBJ2-1; 11 nucleotides line up with TRBD2. CDR1 is DFQATT, CDR2 SNEGSKA, per germline (reference sequence). With V trimmed by 2 bases and J by 2 bases, 8 bases remained unmatched. The CDR3 sequence is 17 residues long.

This rearrangement joins TRBV3-1 to TRBJ1-1; no clear D gene. The CDR3 length is 13 residues. Germline V gene sequence: CDR1 LGHDT, CDR2 YNNKEL (reference sequence). V was clipped by 0 bases and J by 10 bases, with 12 bases between them. This chain's CDR3 is CASSQEPTSGAFF. CDR3 in DNA: TGTGCCAGCAGCCAAGAACCAACTTCGGGAGCTTTCTTT.

A single count supports this clonotype. This rearrangement joins TRBV30 to TRBJ2-7; tentatively, D is TRBD1 (6 bases). Germline V lookup: CDR1 GTSNPN, CDR2 SVGIG (reference sequence). The germline V and J ends were trimmed by 2 bases and 4 bases, with 12 bases remaining between them. CDR3 length equals 13 residues. CDR3 sequence reads: CAWSIRGSYEQYV. The CDR3 DNA is TGTGCCTGGAGTATTAGGGGGTCATACGAGCAGTACGTC.